Below, one T cell receptor (beta chain) is given with its context. Its antigen is as yet unknown. The data are from a study of identical twins' blood T cells. Six healthy women, forming three identical twin pairs, donated samples. All three twin pairs grew up together with likely shared infections and vaccines. CDR1 and CDR2 (germline): ENHRY, SYGVKD. The CDR3 covers 16 residues. Trimming took off 0 bases at V and 2 bases at J, with 11 bases between the two ends. Study-wide points: Abundant TCRbeta CDR3s overlapped more between twins than with unrelated donors.

A previously described protocol, modified, built RNA-based TCR cDNA libraries. TCRdb itself ran the 5' RACE reads through MiXCR, one entry per CDR3 protein. The sample lists a few hundred thousand distinct CDR3 sequences; over 25% were seen once. This chain uses TRBV10-3 with TRBJ1-5; D unresolved. The specimen sequenced was PBMCs. The TCR was taken from a woman aged 18 to 55 in good health. This CDR3 is CAISESAQIGNQPQHF. CDR3 nucleotide sequence: TGTGCCATCAGTGAGTCGGCGCAGATCGGCAATCAGCCCCAGCATTTT.